The present TCR beta chain was sequenced within a study of T cell changes during pregnancy in multiple sclerosis. Germline CDR1 SEHNR, CDR2 FQNEAQ (reference sequence). With 1 base removed from V and 0 bases from J, the gap between germline ends came to 7 bases. The CDR3 consists of 15 residues. TCRdb's copy holds only in-frame clones and misses some; the assay was immunoSEQ multiplex PCR. The table includes approximately 41,000 clones, just under 95% detected once. V and J are TRBV7-9 and TRBJ1-3; no reliable D call. The starting material was CD4+ T cells from peripheral blood mononuclear cells, obtained in the first trimester of pregnancy. The TCR was taken from a female donor with multiple sclerosis, enrolled in a pregnancy study. The DNA of the CDR3 is TGTGCCAGCAGCTTAGGACGCGGCTCTGGAAACACCATATATTTT. It translates to CASSLGRGSGNTIYF.